The following is a T cell receptor beta chain sequence with its context. TCRdb reprocessed the RT-PCR reads via MiXCR and lists one record per CDR3 protein. Here the sample spans about 570,000 distinct CDR3 sequences, roughly 10% being singletons. The V end lost 1 base, the J end lost 3 bases, and 11 bases lay between the germline ends. Germline values: CDR1 MNHEY, CDR2 SVGAGI. The CDR3 is made up of 15 amino acids. The data were taken from a study of response to subunit inactivated influenza vaccine. These data were also filed under a second study, of T cells expressing NK-cell markers. This second study notes: TCR beta libraries carry UMIs added by 5'RACE template switching. Sorted CD3+CD56+NKG2C+, CD3+CD56+NKG2C- and CD3+CD56-NKG2C+ T-cell subsets were beta-chain profiled. Once again these clonotypes came out on top in the CD3+CD56-NKG2C+ fraction of a few donors. Clarity on HCMV specificity was lacking for the expanded NKG2C+ T cell clones.

J is TRBJ2-3 and V is TRBV6-5; D is perhaps TRBD2 (5 bases). The TCR was taken from a man between 45 and 60 years old who received an inactivated influenza vaccine. The source was PBMCs from blood, collected on the day of vaccination. DNA of the CDR3: TGTGCCAGCAGTTACTTACGGGGTGATACAGATACGCAGTATTTT. Amino acid sequence: CASSYLRGDTDTQYF.